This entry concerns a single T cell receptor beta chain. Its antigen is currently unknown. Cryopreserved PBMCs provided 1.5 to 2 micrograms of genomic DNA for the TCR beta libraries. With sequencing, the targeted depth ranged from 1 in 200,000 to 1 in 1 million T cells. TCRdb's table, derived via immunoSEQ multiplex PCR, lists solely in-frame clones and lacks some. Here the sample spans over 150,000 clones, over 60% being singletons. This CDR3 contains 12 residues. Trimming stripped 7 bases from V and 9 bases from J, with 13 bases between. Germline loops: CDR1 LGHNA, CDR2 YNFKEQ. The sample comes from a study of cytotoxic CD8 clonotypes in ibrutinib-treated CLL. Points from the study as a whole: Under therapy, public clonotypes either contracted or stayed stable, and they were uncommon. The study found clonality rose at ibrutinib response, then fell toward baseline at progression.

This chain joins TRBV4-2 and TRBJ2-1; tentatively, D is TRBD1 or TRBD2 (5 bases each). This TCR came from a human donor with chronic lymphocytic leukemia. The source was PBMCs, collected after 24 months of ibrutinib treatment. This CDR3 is CASTNYGGEQFF. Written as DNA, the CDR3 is TGTGCCAGCACCAATTATGGGGGTGAGCAGTTCTTC.